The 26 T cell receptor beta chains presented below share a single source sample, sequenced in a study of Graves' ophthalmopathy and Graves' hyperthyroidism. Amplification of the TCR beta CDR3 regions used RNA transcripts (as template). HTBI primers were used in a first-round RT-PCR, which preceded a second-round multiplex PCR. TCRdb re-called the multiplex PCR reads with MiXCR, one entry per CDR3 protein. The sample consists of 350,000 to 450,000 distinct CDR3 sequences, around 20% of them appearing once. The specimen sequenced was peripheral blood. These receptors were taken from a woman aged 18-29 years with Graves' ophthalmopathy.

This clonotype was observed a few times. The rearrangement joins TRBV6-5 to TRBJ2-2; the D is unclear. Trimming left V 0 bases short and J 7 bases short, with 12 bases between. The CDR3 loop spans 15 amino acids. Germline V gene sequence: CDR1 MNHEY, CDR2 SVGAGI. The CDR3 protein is CASSYSRTPGGELFF. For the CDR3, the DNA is TGTGCCAGCAGTTACTCGAGGACCCCGGGCGGGGAGCTGTTTTTT.

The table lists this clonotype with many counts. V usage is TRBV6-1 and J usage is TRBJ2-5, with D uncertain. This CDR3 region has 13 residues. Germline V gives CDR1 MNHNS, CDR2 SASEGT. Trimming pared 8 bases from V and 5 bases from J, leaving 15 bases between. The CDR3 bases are TGTGCCAGCGCCCTTCATAGTATCGAGACCCAGTACTTC. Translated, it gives CASALHSIETQYF.

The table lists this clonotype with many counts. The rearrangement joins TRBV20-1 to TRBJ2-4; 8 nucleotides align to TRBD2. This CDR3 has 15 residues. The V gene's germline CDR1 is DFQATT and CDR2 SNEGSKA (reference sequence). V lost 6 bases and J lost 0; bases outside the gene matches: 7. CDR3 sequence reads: CSAEVAGLAKNIQYF. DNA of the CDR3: TGCAGTGCCGAAGTAGCGGGACTAGCCAAAAACATTCAGTACTTC.

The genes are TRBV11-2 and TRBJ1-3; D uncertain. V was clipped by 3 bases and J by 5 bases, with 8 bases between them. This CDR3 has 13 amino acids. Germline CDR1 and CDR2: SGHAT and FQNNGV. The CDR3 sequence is CASSLLVRNTIYF. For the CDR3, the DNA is TGTGCCAGCAGCTTGCTGGTGCGAAACACCATATATTTT.

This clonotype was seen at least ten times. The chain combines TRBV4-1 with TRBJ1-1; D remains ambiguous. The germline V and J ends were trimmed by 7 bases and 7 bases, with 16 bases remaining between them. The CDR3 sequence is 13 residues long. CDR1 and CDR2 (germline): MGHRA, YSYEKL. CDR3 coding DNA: TGCGCCAGCACCCCACGGTTGTTGGGTGAAGCTTTCTTT. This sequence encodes CASTPRLLGEAFF.

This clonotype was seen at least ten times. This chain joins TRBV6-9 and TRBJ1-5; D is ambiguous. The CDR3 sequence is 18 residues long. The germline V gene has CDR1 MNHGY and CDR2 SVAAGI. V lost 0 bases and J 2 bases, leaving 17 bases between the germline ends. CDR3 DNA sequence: TGTGCCAGCAGTTATTCGGAGGCAGTCTCTCAAGGCAATCAGCCCCAGCATTTT. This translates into CASSYSEAVSQGNQPQHF.

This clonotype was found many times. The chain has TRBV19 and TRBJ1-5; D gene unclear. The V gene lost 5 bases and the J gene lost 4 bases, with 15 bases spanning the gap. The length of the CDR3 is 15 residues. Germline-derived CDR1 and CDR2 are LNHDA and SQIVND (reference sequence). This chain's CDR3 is CASSLSDVRNQPQHF. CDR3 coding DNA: TGTGCCAGTAGTCTTTCAGACGTACGGAATCAGCCCCAGCATTTT.

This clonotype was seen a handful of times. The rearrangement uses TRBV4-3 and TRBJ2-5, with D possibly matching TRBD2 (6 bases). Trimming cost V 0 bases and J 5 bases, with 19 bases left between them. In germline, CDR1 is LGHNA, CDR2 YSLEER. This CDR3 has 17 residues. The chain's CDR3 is CASSQDAVGPRGETQYF. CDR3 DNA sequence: TGCGCCAGCAGCCAAGATGCCGTGGGCCCCCGGGGGGAGACCCAGTACTTC.

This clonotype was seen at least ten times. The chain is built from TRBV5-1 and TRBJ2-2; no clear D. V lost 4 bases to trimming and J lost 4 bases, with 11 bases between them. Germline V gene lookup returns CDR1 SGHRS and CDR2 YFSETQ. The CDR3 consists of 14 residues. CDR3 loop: CASSHYGSTGELFF. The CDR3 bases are TGCGCCAGCAGCCACTACGGATCCACCGGGGAGCTGTTTTTT.

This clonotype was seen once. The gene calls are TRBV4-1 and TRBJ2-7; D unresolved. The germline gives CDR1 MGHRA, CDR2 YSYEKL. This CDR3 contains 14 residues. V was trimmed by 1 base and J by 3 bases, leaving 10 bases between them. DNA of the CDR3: TGCGCCAGCAGCCAAGGGCCTAGGAGCTACGAGCAGTACTTC. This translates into CASSQGPRSYEQYF.

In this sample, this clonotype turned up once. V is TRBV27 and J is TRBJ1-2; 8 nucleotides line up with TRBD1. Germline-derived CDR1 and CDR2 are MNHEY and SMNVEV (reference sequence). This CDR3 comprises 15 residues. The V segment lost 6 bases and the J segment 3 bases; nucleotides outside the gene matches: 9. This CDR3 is CASRATGQGHYGYTF. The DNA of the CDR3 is TGTGCCAGCAGAGCAACCGGACAGGGCCACTATGGCTACACCTTC.

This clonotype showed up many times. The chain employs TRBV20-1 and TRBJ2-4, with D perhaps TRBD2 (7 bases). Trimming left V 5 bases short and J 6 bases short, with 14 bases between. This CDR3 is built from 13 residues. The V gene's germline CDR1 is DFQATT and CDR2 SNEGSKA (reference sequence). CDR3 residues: CSAQRGGLNIQYF. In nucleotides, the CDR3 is TGCAGTGCTCAGAGGGGGGGGCTAAACATTCAGTACTTC.

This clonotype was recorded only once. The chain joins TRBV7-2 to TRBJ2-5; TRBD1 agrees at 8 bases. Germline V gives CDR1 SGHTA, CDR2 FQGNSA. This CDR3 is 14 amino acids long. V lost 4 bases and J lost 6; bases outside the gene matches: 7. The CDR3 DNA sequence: TGTGCCAGCAGCTCACAGGGGGTAGTAAAGACCCAGTACTTC. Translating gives CASSSQGVVKTQYF.

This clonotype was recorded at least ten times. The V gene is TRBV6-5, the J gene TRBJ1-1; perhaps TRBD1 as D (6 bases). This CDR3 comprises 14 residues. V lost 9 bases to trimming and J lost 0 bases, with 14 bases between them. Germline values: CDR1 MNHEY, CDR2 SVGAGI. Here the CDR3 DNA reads TGTGCCAGTTCGCAGGGGATTTTGAACACTGAAGCTTTCTTT. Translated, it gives CASSQGILNTEAFF.

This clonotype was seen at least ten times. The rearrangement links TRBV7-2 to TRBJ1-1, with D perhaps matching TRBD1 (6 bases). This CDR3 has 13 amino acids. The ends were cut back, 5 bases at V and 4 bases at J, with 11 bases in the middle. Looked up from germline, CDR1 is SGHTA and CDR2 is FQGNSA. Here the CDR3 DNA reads TGTGCCAGCAGCGAGGGGGGGCCCACTGAAGCTTTCTTT. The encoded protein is CASSEGGPTEAFF.

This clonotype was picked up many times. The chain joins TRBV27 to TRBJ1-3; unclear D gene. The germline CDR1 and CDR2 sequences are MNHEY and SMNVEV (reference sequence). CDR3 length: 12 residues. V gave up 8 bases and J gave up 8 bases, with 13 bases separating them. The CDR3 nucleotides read TGTGCCAGCCCCCGACCTCCCCACACCATATATTTT. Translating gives CASPRPPHTIYF.

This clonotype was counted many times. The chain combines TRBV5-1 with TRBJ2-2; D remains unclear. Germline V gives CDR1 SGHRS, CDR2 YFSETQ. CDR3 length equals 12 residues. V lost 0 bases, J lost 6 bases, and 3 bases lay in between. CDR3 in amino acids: CASSLAAGELFF. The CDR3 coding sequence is TGCGCCAGCAGCTTGGCCGCCGGGGAGCTGTTTTTT.

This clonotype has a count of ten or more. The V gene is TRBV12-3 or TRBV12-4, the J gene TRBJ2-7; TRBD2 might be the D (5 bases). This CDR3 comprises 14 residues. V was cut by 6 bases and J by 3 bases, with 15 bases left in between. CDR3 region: CASSHPVGVYEQYF. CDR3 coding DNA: TGTGCCAGCAGCCACCCCGTCGGGGTCTACGAGCAGTACTTC.

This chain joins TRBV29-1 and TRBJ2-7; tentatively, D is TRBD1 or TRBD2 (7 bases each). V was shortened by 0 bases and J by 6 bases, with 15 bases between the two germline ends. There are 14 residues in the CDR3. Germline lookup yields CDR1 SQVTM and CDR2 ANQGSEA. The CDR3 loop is CSVEDGDSGIEQYF. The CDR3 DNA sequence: TGCAGCGTTGAAGATGGGGACAGCGGGATCGAGCAGTACTTC.

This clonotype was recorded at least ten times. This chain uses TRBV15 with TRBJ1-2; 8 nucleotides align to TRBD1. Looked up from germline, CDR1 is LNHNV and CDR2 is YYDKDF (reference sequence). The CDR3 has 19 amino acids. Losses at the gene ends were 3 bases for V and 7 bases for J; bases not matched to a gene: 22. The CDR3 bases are TGTGCCACCAGCAGCCCTTTGAGGGACAGGCGACCCTCCAAGGGTGGCTACACCTTC. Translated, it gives CATSSPLRDRRPSKGGYTF.

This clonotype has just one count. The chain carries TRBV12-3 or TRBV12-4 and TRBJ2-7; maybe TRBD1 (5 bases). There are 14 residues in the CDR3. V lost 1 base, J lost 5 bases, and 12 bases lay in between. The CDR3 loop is CASSLEAGSDEQYF. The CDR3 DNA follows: TGTGCCAGCAGTTTAGAAGCAGGGTCGGACGAGCAGTACTTC.

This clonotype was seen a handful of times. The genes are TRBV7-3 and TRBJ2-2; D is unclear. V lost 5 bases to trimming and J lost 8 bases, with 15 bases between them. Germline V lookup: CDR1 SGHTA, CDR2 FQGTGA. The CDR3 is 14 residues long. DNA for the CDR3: TGTGCCAGCAGCCCTTATCAGGTCCAAGGGGAGCTGTTTTTT. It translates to CASSPYQVQGELFF.

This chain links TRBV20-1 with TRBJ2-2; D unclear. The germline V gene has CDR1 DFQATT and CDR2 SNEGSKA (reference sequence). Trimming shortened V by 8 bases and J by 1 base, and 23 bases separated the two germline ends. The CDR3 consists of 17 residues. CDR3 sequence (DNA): TGCAGTCTCGAGACCCCGAATACCATGAGGAACACCGGGGAGCTGTTTTTT. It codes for CSLETPNTMRNTGELFF.

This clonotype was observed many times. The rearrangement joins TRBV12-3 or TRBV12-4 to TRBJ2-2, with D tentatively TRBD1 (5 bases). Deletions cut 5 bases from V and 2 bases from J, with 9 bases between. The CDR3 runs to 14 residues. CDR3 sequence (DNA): TGTGCCAGCAGTCTGGACACAAACACCGGGGAGCTGTTTTTT. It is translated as CASSLDTNTGELFF.

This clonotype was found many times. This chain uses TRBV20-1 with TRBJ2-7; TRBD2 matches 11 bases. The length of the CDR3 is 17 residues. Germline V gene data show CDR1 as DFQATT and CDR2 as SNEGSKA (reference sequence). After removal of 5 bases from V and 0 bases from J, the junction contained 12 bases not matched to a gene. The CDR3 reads CSARLASGGPSSYEQYF. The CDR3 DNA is TGCAGTGCTCGCCTGGCTAGCGGGGGGCCTAGCTCCTACGAGCAGTACTTC.

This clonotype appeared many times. The CDR3 sequence is CASSYGGTAIPYEQYF. The CDR3 DNA follows: TGTGCCAGCAGTTACGGGGGGACAGCTATACCCTACGAGCAGTACTTC. The V gene is TRBV6-5, the J gene TRBJ2-7; tentatively, D is TRBD1 (7 bases). The V and J ends lost 2 bases and 2 bases respectively, with 16 bases between them. The CDR3 runs to 16 residues. The germline V gene has CDR1 MNHEY and CDR2 SVGAGI.